This T cell receptor beta chain stems from a study of identical twins. Germline V gene data show CDR1 as MRHNA and CDR2 as SNTAGT. The trim removed 3 bases at V and 4 bases at J, leaving 6 bases unmatched. CDR3 size: 15 residues. Details on this clonotype: The target antigen is unknown.

A universal primer site came from template switching; cDNA carried unique molecular identifiers. TCRdb independently ran MiXCR on the 5' RACE reads; one entry per CDR3 protein. The profile shows hundreds of thousands of distinct CDR3 sequences, less than 9% of them singletons. General study results and limits: Out-of-frame alpha sequences shared by twins showed excess low generation probability.

The same data also went into a second study, on yellow fever vaccine responses in identical twins.

The source is a woman under 30 in good health. Sequenced material: memory (CD45RO+) T cells sorted from blood. The chain links TRBV6-4 to TRBJ2-1; 7 bases line up with TRBD2. CDR3 region: CASSDGGSGYNEQFF. The CDR3 bases are TGTGCCAGCAGTGATGGGGGTAGCGGGTACAATGAGCAGTTCTTC.